This T cell receptor (beta chain) originates from a study of T cell responses to AZD1222 COVID-19 vaccine (dated by TCRdb to the early 2020s). Background for the entire study: TCR sequencing covered more than 230 trial participants: 200 to 220 given two doses of AZD1222 and approximately 26 given two doses of MenACWY control vaccine. Trial participants were enrolled by age into subgroups of 18-55, 56-69 and 70-plus years, and around 150, 29 and 61 TCR-sequenced participants, respectively, were included in these subgroups.

Notes on this clone: The antigen it recognizes is unknown. Per-base quality was not reported, and no clone a single base away is much larger than it.

Taken from cysteine to phenylalanine, the CDR3 has 14 residues. Of all the DNA, just the CDR3 is kept, 42 bases in frame from base 1. The CDR1 and CDR2 encoded by the germline V gene (reference sequence) are GTSNPN and SVGIG. Between the V and J ends, shortened by 3 bases and 7 bases respectively, the junction contains 16 bases. The CDR3 regions of human TCRbeta chains were subjected to immunosequencing. The original pipeline was this. Repertoire TCRs were checked for matches against a reference library of SARS-CoV-2-specific TCRs that had been generated using the MIRA antigen-specificity platform. Breadth was defined as the fraction of unique TCRs that were SARS-CoV-2-associated. Depth was defined as the fraction of total T cells that were SARS-CoV-2-associated. Using the MIRA data, every spike-specific TCR was mapped to the spike region that the TCR reacted to and assigned to either a CD4 or a CD8 class. Log10-transformed breadth and depth values were compared by one-way ANOVA with Sidak's multiple comparisons tests. Held by TCRdb, this immuneACCESS table contains in-frame sequences only and omits some clones. Under half of the omission traces to an unresolved V gene where checked; the cause of the rest is unknown. Clone size and V and J calls were adopted from that table, with D and trimming inferred from the DNA. This sample is represented by more than 50,000 clones; 80% to 90% of them were singletons. The ten top clones hold 2.7% of the sample.

On the study overall, not on this receptor specifically: Participants were mostly white British, with more females than males. The authors suggested clonal diversity may have been underestimated. Epitopes outside the regions mutated in the B.1.351 and B.1.1.7 variants were reportedly recognized by nearly half of the unique spike-specific TCRs. Because no day 14 peak-response samples were available, the repertoires could be characterized only after the peak T cell response. Conclusions about previously exposed vaccinees were limited because only six AZD1222 recipients were SARS-CoV-2 seropositive at baseline. In the small 56-69-year group, the increase in depth fell short of significance, most likely because of low power. After two AZD1222 doses, spike-specific TCR breadth and depth were significantly higher than at day 0 and than in MenACWY recipients. The vaccine-associated CD4 TCRs covered the entire spike protein, and the dominant responses fell in regions 160-218 and 743-854.

The label giving this sample's time point can be read as: about 28 days (+/-7) after the second vaccine dose. AZD1222 recipients whose second dose came at about 4 weeks and those whose second dose came at about 12 weeks were combined into one group, since spike-specific TCR depth and breadth did not differ between the two schedules. Samples from vaccinated people were obtained from the UK trials COV001 and COV002, which included a single-blind randomized controlled phase 2/3 trial of AZD1222 (ChAdOx1 nCoV-19) in healthy adults. For TCRbeta chain sequencing, PBMC samples from trial participants were taken at day 0 and at day 28 after the second dose.

The source was peripheral blood, collected 28 days after the second AZD1222 dose. In this chain, TRBV30 is recombined with TRBJ2-1, with a weak D call of TRBD2 (5 bases match). The sequence was collected from an adult who received the AZD1222 COVID-19 vaccine. The DNA sequence is given as TGTGCCTGGAGAGAGGGTAAAATATGGAATGAGCAGTTCTTC. Translated, it reads CAWREGKIWNEQFF.